This passage covers 10 T cell receptor beta chains from one sample sequenced in a study of early T cells in non-severe SARS-CoV-2 infection. Using its own MiXCR run on the 5' RACE reads, TCRdb lists one record per CDR3 protein. The sample contains 64,000 or so distinct CDR3 sequences, around 12% of which appear only once. The sequencing here drew on whole blood, taken at baseline. The receptor set was obtained from an adult who was a healthcare worker with PCR-confirmed SARS-CoV-2 infection or an uninfected control (not recorded which).

The gene calls are TRBV4-2 and TRBJ1-1; D unresolved. The V gene lost 0 bases and the J gene lost 3 bases, with 5 bases spanning the gap. The CDR3 consists of 13 residues. Germline lookup yields CDR1 LGHNA and CDR2 YNFKEQ. The CDR3 DNA sequence: TGTGCCAGCAGCCAAGATAGAGACACTGAAGCTTTCTTT. Its protein product is CASSQDRDTEAFF.

This sequence joins TRBV6-2 or TRBV6-3 and TRBJ1-5; TRBD1 aligns across 7 bases. CDR1 MNHEY and CDR2 SVGEGT come from the germline V gene. The V gene end was trimmed by 6 bases and the J gene end by 5 bases; junction bases not matched to a gene: 10. CDR3 size: 15 residues. In DNA form, the CDR3 reads TGTGCCAGCAGCAATGCCGGGACAGCCTATCAGCCCCAGCATTTT. Amino acid sequence: CASSNAGTAYQPQHF.

The rearrangement uses TRBV20-1 and TRBJ2-7; 8 nucleotides line up with TRBD1. Per the germline V gene, CDR1 is DFQATT and CDR2 is SNEGSKA (reference sequence). This CDR3 comprises 14 residues. V was clipped by 4 bases and J by 1 base; unmatched bases: 6. The chain's CDR3 is CSAIPGQASYEQYF. The DNA for the CDR3 is TGCAGTGCTATTCCGGGACAGGCTTCCTACGAGCAGTACTTC.

This clonotype was detected a few times. The chain has TRBV6-5 and TRBJ2-7; 8 bases map to TRBD1. The CDR3 spans 14 residues. CDR1 is MNHEY, CDR2 SVGAGI, per germline. Germline trimming cut 7 bases from V and 3 bases from J; bases unmatched to any gene: 8. CDR3 DNA sequence: TGTGCCAGCACCCCGGGACAGGACTACTACGAGCAGTACTTC. Protein: CASTPGQDYYEQYF.

The chain couples TRBV19 to TRBJ1-5; D might be TRBD1 (5 bases). CDR1 and CDR2 (germline): LNHDA, SQIVND (reference sequence). The V end was cut by 3 bases, the J end by 2 bases, with 17 bases between. The CDR3 totals 17 residues. The DNA for the CDR3 is TGTGCCAGTAGTATCACTGGGGCAGCCTTCGGCAATCAGCCCCAGCATTTT. Translating it yields CASSITGAAFGNQPQHF. The full variable domain, its missing parts supplied by reference TRBV19 and TRBJ1-5, is DGGITQSPKYLFRKEGQNVTLSCEQNLNHDAMYWYRQDPGQGLRLIYYSQIVNDFQKGDIAEGYSVSREKKESFPLTVTSAQKNPTAFYLCASSITGAAFGNQPQHFGDGTRLSIL.

This clonotype was seen at least ten times. This sequence joins TRBV20-1 and TRBJ2-1; the match to TRBD2 covers 13 bases. This CDR3 has 16 amino acids. The V gene's germline CDR1 is DFQATT and CDR2 SNEGSKA (reference sequence). J was trimmed by 5 bases and V by 5 bases; bases with no gene match: 9. CDR3 protein: CSARLHGLAGDNEQFF. In DNA form, the CDR3 reads TGCAGTGCTCGACTACACGGACTAGCGGGGGACAATGAGCAGTTCTTC.

This clonotype has at least ten counts. V gene TRBV5-1 combines with J gene TRBJ1-2; TRBD1 is a possible D gene (6 bases). The V gene lost 0 bases and the J gene lost 4 bases, with 13 bases spanning the gap. CDR1 is SGHRS, CDR2 YFSETQ, per germline. The CDR3 is made up of 15 amino acids. DNA for the CDR3: TGCGCCAGCAGCTTGGCGGGGGGCGAGATCTATGGCTACACCTTC. Its protein product is CASSLAGGEIYGYTF.

This sequence joins TRBV30 and TRBJ1-5, with D perhaps TRBD1 (6 bases). V was shortened by 1 base and J by 9 bases, with 13 bases between the two germline ends. Germline loops: CDR1 GTSNPN, CDR2 SVGIG (reference sequence). CDR3 length: 13 amino acids. This CDR3 reads CAWSDYGQSPQHF. The DNA for the CDR3 is TGTGCCTGGAGTGACTACGGACAGTCGCCCCAGCATTTT.

In this sample, this clonotype turned up many times. The V call is TRBV11-2, the J call TRBJ1-2; D unclear. The germline V and J ends were trimmed by 4 bases and 0 bases, with 6 bases remaining between them. Germline CDR1 SGHAT, CDR2 FQNNGV. This CDR3 contains 13 residues. In nucleotides, the CDR3 is TGTGCCAGCAGCTCCAGCTCTAACTATGGCTACACCTTC. Protein: CASSSSSNYGYTF.

This clonotype appeared many times. This chain uses TRBV19 with TRBJ2-3; D is undetermined. The germline V gene encodes CDR1 LNHDA and CDR2 SQIVND (reference sequence). This CDR3 has 12 residues. V was trimmed by 8 bases and J by 1 base, leaving 7 bases between them. In DNA, the CDR3 is TGTGCCAGTGGCCAGGGCACAGATACGCAGTATTTT. Translation gives CASGQGTDTQYF. The entire variable domain, with the rest obtained from reference TRBV19 and TRBJ2-3, is as follows: DGGITQSPKYLFRKEGQNVTLSCEQNLNHDAMYWYRQDPGQGLRLIYYSQIVNDFQKGDIAEGYSVSREKKESFPLTVTSAQKNPTAFYLCASGQGTDTQYFGPGTRLTVL.